The clone carrying this T cell receptor (beta chain) occurred once. Enrollment of patients from Seattle took place during active infection, with longitudinal follow-up. The record originates from a study of blood T cell repertoires in COVID-19. Looking at the study overall: COVID-19 samples from acute and convalescent phases originated in the United States, Italy and Spain.

Profiled with immunoSEQ multiplex PCR; TCRdb holds only in-frame clones, not every one. Of around 300,000 clones listed, roughly 89% are singletons. Trimming left V 5 bases short and J 0 bases short, with 8 bases between. The CDR3 runs to 13 residues. CDR1 GTSNPN and CDR2 SVGIG come from the germline V gene (reference sequence). The sequence came from a woman aged 40 to 55 with COVID-19, enrolled during active disease. The sequencing input was peripheral blood. This sequence joins TRBV30 and TRBJ2-1; D unresolved. The CDR3 sequence: CAWGRSSYNEQFF. DNA for the CDR3: TGTGCCTGGGGCCGTAGCTCCTACAATGAGCAGTTCTTC.